Here is one T cell receptor (beta chain) with its context. This receptor's antigen is unknown. No quality values exist for individual bases; no much larger clone is one base distant. Library preparation used multiplex PCR. Sequencing was carried out with an Illumina HiSeq 4000. iRepertoire HTBI primers and Arm-PCR amplification of CDR3 regions were used to construct TCR beta libraries. Gel purification was performed on PCR products prior to sequencing. In the original analysis: A total of 60 to 80 TRBV and 14 TRBJ segments were identified across samples and were used for gene usage analysis of CDR3 amino acid clonotypes. Filtered high-quality paired reads were merged into contigs using COPE and FqMerger. BLAST was used to align contigs to IMGT TRBV, TRBD and TRBJ reference genes, with CDR3 defined following IMGT. Highly expanded clones were defined as clonotypes with a frequency above 0.1%. Shannon entropy was used to measure repertoire diversity, and the Gini coefficient was used to measure V-J evenness. A clonotype found in more than one individual was treated as public. The public sequencing data were trimmed at Q25 with fastp and processed into clonotypes with MiXCR by TCRdb, which kept only in-frame beta chains. For every CDR3 protein sequence, its rows merge into one entry that carries the most common genes and DNA. TCRdb, rather than the study authors, made the V and J calls. Within this sample are some 600,000 distinct CDR3 sequences, with about 16% of them counted one time only. The ten top clones hold about 12% of the sample.

At the junction V is shortened by 4 bases and J by 0 bases, with 13 bases in between. The CDR3 runs 15 amino acids, cysteine and phenylalanine included. Just CDR3 DNA is preserved here, 45 bases in frame from base 1. According to the germline V gene, CDR1 reads SNHLY and CDR2 reads FYNNEI. In light of the paper, this sample's time point label describes: newly diagnosed GD, antithyroid drugs for less than 3 months. RNA was extracted from PBMCs in TRIzol for both TCR sequencing and RNA sequencing. The diagnosis of Graves' disease was made according to American Thyroid Association guidelines. The patients came from an endocrinology department in Xi'an, China. Each patient gave roughly 10 milliliters of peripheral blood, collected in an EDTA anticoagulant tube. Ficoll Paque Plus density gradient separation was used to isolate PBMCs, and no additional T cell sorting was done. An Agilent 2100 Bioanalyzer and agarose gel were used to check RNA quality, and a NanoDrop 2000 was used to measure RNA concentration.

This sample is drawn from a study of regulatory T cells in long-lasting Graves disease listed by TCRdb under 2021. About the full investigation: In the newly diagnosed Graves' disease group, patients had been taking antithyroid drugs for less than 3 months. The study was conducted in China and was registered as a clinical trial. Patients with persistent Graves' disease were compared with patients with newly diagnosed Graves' disease using TCR sequencing and RNA sequencing of peripheral blood. A total of around 35 samples underwent TCR sequencing, from roughly 13 patients with persistent Graves' disease and roughly 20 patients with newly diagnosed Graves' disease.

What the authors observed across the whole study: Persistent Graves' disease patients showed lower TCR Shannon entropy and fewer highly expanded clones than newly diagnosed patients, suggesting clonal expansion. TRBV28, TRBJ1-2 and TRBJ2-5 were preferentially used in persistent disease, while TRBV20-1 and TRBJ2-1 were favored in newly diagnosed disease. Only peripheral blood was studied, because thyroid tissue, the primary lesion, was inaccessible. A larger number of public clonotypes was shared among persistent patients (around 3,000) than among newly diagnosed patients (roughly 1,000). Sequencing and analysis were limited to the TCR beta chain. The small sample size was acknowledged by the authors as a limitation that may reduce accuracy.

This same sample was also taken into another study, of T cells in Graves' hyperthyroidism and ophthalmopathy. As that second study puts it: Stable Graves' hyperthyroidism was defined as no progression to ophthalmopathy during 18 months of follow-up. Hyperthyroidism patients were aged 18 to 65 years and newly diagnosed, with disease duration of less than 2 months. Exclusion was applied to patients with uncontrolled infections, other autoimmune diseases, pregnancy or lactation. Clinical symptoms, serum thyroxine and TRAb, thyroid ultrasound, and orbital computed tomography formed the basis for the diagnoses. A first-round RT-PCR of the TCR CDR3 used the HTBI primer set with the Qiagen OneStep RT-PCR kit. Most expanded thyroid clonotypes (frequency above 0.001) were also found in blood, which suggests that blood repertoires may mirror thyroid immune responses. Ophthalmopathy was separated from stable hyperthyroidism by a 13 V-J signature model, with over 85% sensitivity and about 81% specificity obtained in cross-validation and 80%/75% obtained in testing. In validation, the model predicted progression to ophthalmopathy with roughly 70% sensitivity and about 72% specificity, a median of about 6 months before onset. To identify TCR V-J signatures that set the groups apart, the researchers used a discovery cohort of about a hundred patients, made up of under 50 with Graves' ophthalmopathy and some 55 with stable Graves' hyperthyroidism. Whether ophthalmopathy could be predicted prospectively was tested in an independent validation cohort made up of 18 to 20 hyperthyroidism patients plus 17 patients who later progressed to ophthalmopathy. For training and testing, the roughly 93 patients in the discovery cohort were randomly divided in a 7:3 ratio. In about 6 Graves' hyperthyroidism patients, the study also compared T-cell repertoires from thyroid tissue with T-cell repertoires from blood. After sampling, hyperthyroidism patients received methimazole starting at 30 mg daily, and ophthalmopathy patients received high-dose intravenous methylprednisolone. The libraries were constructed in a second round of multiplex PCR and then size-selected and purified. Libraries were sequenced paired-end with 100 bp reads on an Illumina HiSeq2000. SOAPnuke was used to process the raw data, with reads discarded if the reads contained adapters or uncalled bases, had a mean Phred below 15, or lacked an exact constant-primer or identifier match. COPE v1.2.5 was used to merge high-quality paired reads, and clonotypes were defined as unique nucleotide sequences. MiTCR v1.1 was used to align the clonotypes against IMGT TRBV, TRBD and TRBJ reference segments. Only V-J combinations with frequency above 0.0001, covering 99% to 99.2% of repertoires, were analysed. A TCS score was defined as the ratio of F50 (clonal expansion) to E x V (chaos), with BLOSUM62-based TCRdist applied between CDR3 peptides within each V-J. Welch's t-statistics and random forest reduced roughly 530 V-J features to under 15, which were used in a naive Bayes classifier (R e1071). No statistical method was used to set the sample size in advance, and investigators knew the group allocation. The paper reports TCR Vbeta CDR3 sequencing of roughly 140 peripheral blood samples: around 45 ophthalmopathy, around 80 hyperthyroidism and 17 progressor patients.

The sequencing used peripheral blood mononuclear cells (PBMCs), collected at new diagnosis, from a patient treated with antithyroid drugs. The receptor chain draws on TRBV2 and TRBJ2-7; the D gene is perhaps TRBD2, from 6 matching bases. This receptor was obtained from a man aged 18 to 30 with Graves disease. Donor details come from another sample of the same person, matched by shared clones. The DNA is as follows: TGTGCCAGCAGTGGTGGAGGGATATACTCCTACGAGCAGTACTTC. This gives the protein CASSGGGIYSYEQYF.